The 14 T cell receptor beta chains below were found in one sample sequenced in a study of breast tumors, draining lymph nodes, adjacent tissues. Samples came from axillary lymph nodes draining the breast cancer. TCRdb ran MiXCR on the multiplex PCR reads and lists one entry per CDR3 protein. The sample holds 200,000 to 300,000 distinct CDR3 sequences, 30% seen once. Sample: axillary lymph node tissue. These TCRs come from a female donor with breast cancer. Some clones in this sample may be carry-over from other donors' samples.

The sample holds many counts of this clonotype. The chain links TRBV20-1 to TRBJ2-7, with D unclear. CDR3 size: 13 residues. Trimming left V 5 bases short and J 0 bases short, with 11 bases between. Germline V lookup: CDR1 DFQATT, CDR2 SNEGSKA (reference sequence). The CDR3 protein is CSAPGPSSYEQYF. The CDR3 coding sequence is TGCAGTGCTCCCGGTCCGAGCTCCTACGAGCAGTACTTC.

The chain uses TRBV12-3 or TRBV12-4 and TRBJ2-7; 12 nucleotides line up with TRBD2. The CDR3 has 20 amino acids. V lost 1 base, J lost 3 bases, and 16 bases stayed unmatched. The CDR3 loop reads CASSLEPLTSGSLFYYEQYF. CDR3 nucleotide sequence: TGTGCCAGCAGTTTAGAGCCCCTGACTAGCGGGAGCTTATTCTACTACGAGCAGTACTTC.

With respect to this clonotype: Given a much more abundant clone one base away, this may be a read error. The V gene is TRBV11-2, the J gene TRBJ2-1; TRBD1 is a possible D gene (6 bases). This CDR3 has 15 residues. Germline CDR1 SGHAT, CDR2 FQNNGV. Trimming took 11 bases from V and 0 from J, leaving 17 bases between them. The CDR3 DNA sequence: TGTGCCTGCCTACAGGGCTCGAGCTCCTACAATGAGCAGTTCTTC. Protein: CACLQGSSSYNEQFF.

This clonotype was observed at least ten times. The chain links TRBV12-3 or TRBV12-4 to TRBJ1-2; D ambiguous. This CDR3 contains 15 residues. Trimming removed 1 base at V and 0 bases at J, with 9 bases between. CDR3 residues: CASSLGGDSNYGYTF. CDR3 DNA: TGTGCCAGCAGTTTAGGTGGAGATTCTAACTATGGCTACACCTTC.

This clonotype was observed many times. The genes are TRBV7-2 and TRBJ2-7, with 9 bases identical to TRBD2. The germline gives CDR1 SGHTA, CDR2 FQGNSA. V trimming: 5 bases; J trimming: 4 bases; junction bases outside the gene matches: 12. The CDR3 consists of 16 residues. The CDR3 bases are TGTGCCAGCAGCCGTCCGGGACTAGCCCTTTCTTACGAGCAGTACTTC. Translated, it gives CASSRPGLALSYEQYF.

In its sample, this clonotype was seen many times. This chain uses TRBV11-2 with TRBJ2-5, with D uncertain. Germline V gene sequence: CDR1 SGHAT, CDR2 FQNNGV. This CDR3 comprises 15 residues. V gave up 2 bases and J gave up 1 base, with 11 bases separating them. CDR3 region: CASSLHSTSQETQYF. In DNA form, the CDR3 reads TGTGCCAGCAGCTTACACAGTACGAGCCAAGAGACCCAGTACTTC.

This clonotype was seen repeatedly, ten times or more. The V call is TRBV20-1, the J call TRBJ2-3; 14 bases line up with TRBD2. CDR3 length equals 15 residues. The V segment lost 5 bases and the J segment 1 base; nucleotides outside the gene matches: 2. Looked up from germline, CDR1 is DFQATT and CDR2 is SNEGSKA (reference sequence). The CDR3 region has the DNA TGCAGTGCTTTGGGACTAGCGGGGGGCACAGATACGCAGTATTTT. Translated: CSALGLAGGTDTQYF.

This chain joins TRBV10-2 and TRBJ2-2, with TRBD1 identical over 9 bases. This CDR3 has 14 residues. The germline gives CDR1 WSHSY, CDR2 SAAADI. Trimming at V came to 8 bases and at J to 5 bases, leaving 6 bases not matched to a gene. The chain's CDR3 is CASPGTGPTGELFF. Written as DNA, the CDR3 is TGCGCCAGCCCCGGGACAGGGCCTACCGGGGAGCTGTTTTTT.

This clonotype showed up many times. The chain recombines TRBV20-1 with TRBJ2-5; D is possibly TRBD1 (6 bases). This CDR3 has 12 amino acids. The germline CDR1 and CDR2 sequences are DFQATT and SNEGSKA (reference sequence). CDR3 sequence (DNA): TGCACCCTGTCAGGGGCCAGAGAGACCCAGTACTTC. Translated, it gives CTLSGARETQYF.

This clonotype has only a few counts. The V gene is TRBV5-1, the J gene TRBJ2-4; D gene unclear. This CDR3 contains 16 residues. Trimming removed 0 bases at V and 7 bases at J, with 17 bases between. CDR1 and CDR2 from the germline V gene are SGHRS and YFSETQ. The CDR3 DNA is TGCGCCAGCAGCTTGGTGTATCGTTCTAGGGATAACATTCAGTACTTC. This gives the protein CASSLVYRSRDNIQYF.

This clonotype was picked up a small number of times. This may be a read error, as it is one base from a much larger clone. The chain uses TRBV11-2 and TRBJ1-2, with D unclear. The V end was cut by 5 bases, the J end by 4 bases, with 14 bases between. CDR3 size: 14 residues. Per germline, CDR1 SGHAT and CDR2 FQNNGV. CDR3 nucleotides: TGTGCCAGCAGCCCCCGAGGGTTGGCCTATGGCTACACCTTC. Translation gives CASSPRGLAYGYTF.

This clonotype was counted many times. The rearrangement links TRBV6-5 to TRBJ2-7; 14 bases agree with TRBD2. Per germline, CDR1 MNHEY and CDR2 SVGAGI. This CDR3 region has 16 residues. V was pared by 2 bases and J by 2 bases, with 2 bases of the junction left unmatched. The CDR3 DNA reads TGTGCCAGCAGTTACCGGACTAGCGGGAGGCCCTACGAGCAGTACTTC. Its translation is CASSYRTSGRPYEQYF.

The rearrangement uses TRBV2 and TRBJ2-1, with a tentative D call TRBD2 (6 bases). V lost 6 bases and J 2 bases, leaving 17 bases between the germline ends. From germline, CDR1 is SNHLY and CDR2 FYNNEI. The CDR3 length is 16 residues. The CDR3 DNA reads TGTGCCAGCAGCCGAGAGGGAGGAGTAGCCTACAATGAGCAGTTCTTC. Amino acids: CASSREGGVAYNEQFF.

This clonotype was counted many times. This chain joins TRBV5-1 and TRBJ2-5; 10 bases agree with TRBD1. The CDR3 is made up of 17 amino acids. Germline CDR1 SGHRS, CDR2 YFSETQ. J gave up 5 bases and V 4 bases, and 14 bases lay outside the gene matches. CDR3 residues: CASSTARQGAFWETQYF. The CDR3 region has the DNA TGCGCCAGCAGCACCGCAAGACAGGGGGCATTTTGGGAGACCCAGTACTTC.